This T cell receptor (beta chain) was sequenced during a study of post-analysis software for immune sequencing data. Study information: Clinical courses comprised relapsing-remitting, secondary progressive and progressive-relapsing multiple sclerosis.

Unique molecular identifiers were present in the TCR beta cDNA libraries. Using its own MiXCR run on the PCR reads, TCRdb lists one record per CDR3 protein. The repertoire holds fewer than 600,000 distinct CDR3 sequences, with approximately 46% as singletons. Germline CDR1 is SGHTA and CDR2 is FQGTGA. V lost 3 bases, J lost 7 bases, and 2 bases stayed unmatched. This CDR3 contains 14 residues. Turning to this clonotype: Its antigen is still unknown.

Findings and limits, study-wide: Elevated frequency relative to controls characterized several TRBV segments in patients, TRBV5-6, TRBV5-1 and TRBV20-1 among them.

The J gene is TRBJ2-1, the V gene TRBV7-3; 11 bases map to TRBD2. The sequence came from a girl under 18 with multiple sclerosis. Sequencing was performed on blood. The CDR3 here is CASSFSGRANEQFF. The DNA for the CDR3 is TGTGCCAGCAGCTTTAGCGGGAGGGCTAATGAGCAGTTCTTC.